Following are 17 T cell receptor beta chains from one sample sequenced in a study of cytomegalovirus exposure and HLA in healthy donors. In the PCR, 60 Vbeta and 13 Jbeta primers were used. The table came from immunoSEQ multiplex PCR; TCRdb's copy has only in-frame clones and leaves some out. The sample has roughly 110,000 clones, less than 85% seen once. The sample comprised PBMCs. Every receptor here comes from a woman in her thirties or forties in good health and CMV-seropositive.

Points on this clone: The sample carries other DNA sequences with the same CDR3. The chain uses TRBV4-1 and TRBJ1-5; D call uncertain. V lost 0 bases and J 1 base, leaving 7 bases between the germline ends. Germline assignment: CDR1 MGHRA and CDR2 YSYEKL. There are 15 residues in the CDR3. The CDR3 DNA reads as TGCGCCAGCAGCCAAGACCGAGGGAGCAATCAGCCCCAGCATTTT. Residues: CASSQDRGSNQPQHF.

CDR3 sequence reads: CASSSLRTGDQPQHF. DNA of the CDR3: TGTGCCAGTAGTTCCCTTCGGACAGGGGATCAGCCCCAGCATTTT. V is TRBV19 and J is TRBJ1-5; 9 bases are a match to TRBD1. The germline V gene has CDR1 LNHDA and CDR2 SQIVND (reference sequence). V was pared by 5 bases and J by 5 bases, with 7 bases of the junction left unmatched. The CDR3 totals 15 residues.

The CDR3 is CASSPGTSGVTDTQYF. The CDR3, as DNA: TGCGCCAGCAGCCCCGGGACTAGCGGGGTCACAGATACGCAGTATTTT. The rearrangement links TRBV5-1 to TRBJ2-3, with 13 bases lining up with TRBD2. CDR1 and CDR2 (germline): SGHRS, YFSETQ. The J segment lost 2 bases and the V segment lost 4 bases, leaving 4 bases of the junction unmatched. This CDR3 has 16 amino acids.

This sequence joins TRBV27 and TRBJ2-5; D may be TRBD1 (6 bases). The CDR3 runs to 15 residues. Looked up from germline, CDR1 is MNHEY and CDR2 is SMNVEV (reference sequence). Trimming shortened V by 0 bases and J by 5 bases, and 13 bases separated the two germline ends. CDR3 bases: TGTGCCAGCAGTTTATCGCAGGGGTTAAGTGAGACCCAGTACTTC. Protein: CASSLSQGLSETQYF.

The V call is TRBV7-9, the J call TRBJ2-7, with D tentatively TRBD2 (5 bases). CDR1 is SEHNR and CDR2 is FQNEAQ in the germline V gene (reference sequence). This CDR3 has 14 amino acids. Trimming pared 5 bases from V and 0 bases from J, leaving 11 bases between. The CDR3 sequence is CASSTGTVSYEQYF. The DNA for the CDR3 is TGTGCCAGCAGCACGGGAACAGTCTCCTACGAGCAGTACTTC.

The chain carries TRBV6-1 and TRBJ2-2; 7 nucleotides match TRBD1. CDR3 length equals 15 residues. Germline-derived CDR1 and CDR2 are MNHNS and SASEGT. The V and J ends lost 3 bases and 4 bases, in that order; junction bases with no gene match: 5. The CDR3 DNA reads as TGTGCCAGCAGTGATAAGACAGGGTTCACCGGGGAGCTGTTTTTT. Translation gives CASSDKTGFTGELFF.

J is TRBJ1-2 and V is TRBV19, with TRBD1 matching 9 bases. V lost 6 bases, J lost 8 bases, and 7 bases stayed unmatched. The CDR3 is 13 residues long. Germline lookup yields CDR1 LNHDA and CDR2 SQIVND (reference sequence). The CDR3 DNA reads as TGTGCCAGTAGGGTACAGGGGGCAGAAGGCTACACCTTC. It yields the protein CASRVQGAEGYTF. Full variable domain (remainder filled in from reference TRBV19 and TRBJ1-2): DGGITQSPKYLFRKEGQNVTLSCEQNLNHDAMYWYRQDPGQGLRLIYYSQIVNDFQKGDIAEGYSVSREKKESFPLTVTSAQKNPTAFYLCASRVQGAEGYTFGSGTRLTVV.

The chain is built from TRBV6-6 and TRBJ1-4, with D possibly matching TRBD1 (6 bases). V was cut by 11 bases and J by 0 bases, with 13 bases left in between. The germline V gene encodes CDR1 MNHNY and CDR2 SVGAGI (reference sequence). The CDR3 contains 14 residues. The CDR3 DNA follows: TGTGCCTGCAAGAACAGGGCAACTAATGAAAAACTGTTTTTT. Translated, it gives CACKNRATNEKLFF.

J is TRBJ2-7 and V is TRBV7-6, with TRBD2 identical over 7 bases. The CDR3 runs to 17 residues. Germline trimming cut 1 base from V and 1 base from J; bases unmatched to any gene: 10. Germline V gene lookup returns CDR1 SGHVS and CDR2 FNYEAQ. Written as DNA, the CDR3 is TGTGCCAGCAGCTTAGGCGGTAGCGGGCGTACGTCCTACGAGCAGTACTTC. Translating gives CASSLGGSGRTSYEQYF.

This chain joins TRBV5-1 and TRBJ1-4; D unclear. Germline V gene sequence: CDR1 SGHRS, CDR2 YFSETQ. Trimming left V 0 bases short and J 5 bases short, with 5 bases between. This CDR3 spans 13 amino acids. As DNA, the CDR3 is TGCGCCAGCAGCTTGGGGGCAAATGAAAAACTGTTTTTT. Its protein is CASSLGANEKLFF.

The V call is TRBV5-1, the J call TRBJ2-5, with a weak D call TRBD2 (6 bases). The CDR3 covers 14 residues. V was clipped by 5 bases and J by 4 bases, with 15 bases between them. Germline loops: CDR1 SGHRS, CDR2 YFSETQ. The CDR3 nucleotides read TGCGCCAGCAGGTGGACTACTCAGATAGAGACCCAGTACTTC. Encoded protein: CASRWTTQIETQYF.

The chain couples TRBV6-5 to TRBJ1-2, with TRBD1 matching over 10 bases. Germline CDR1 MNHEY, CDR2 SVGAGI. The CDR3 covers 14 residues. V lost 6 bases and J lost 6; bases outside the gene matches: 7. CDR3 sequence: CASRTGQGYDGYTF. The CDR3 nucleotides are TGTGCCAGCAGAACGGGACAGGGGTACGATGGCTACACCTTC.

This sequence joins TRBV10-3 and TRBJ1-5; 7 positions match TRBD1. The V gene end was trimmed by 0 bases and the J gene end by 3 bases; junction bases not matched to a gene: 11. Germline CDR1 reads ENHRY; CDR2 reads SYGVKD. The CDR3 runs 18 residues. In nucleotides, the CDR3 is TGTGCCATCAGTGAGTCGAAGAAGGGACAGACAAACAATCAGCCCCAGCATTTT. This gives the protein CAISESKKGQTNNQPQHF.

DNA for the CDR3: TGCGCCAGCAGCTTGGCCGGTGACAGGGGCGAGCAGTACTTC. Its translation: CASSLAGDRGEQYF. This chain connects TRBV5-1 to TRBJ2-7; TRBD1 matches 8 bases. With 0 bases clipped from V and 6 bases from J, the junction kept 5 bases outside the gene matches. Per the germline V gene, CDR1 is SGHRS and CDR2 is YFSETQ. The CDR3 spans 14 residues. Variable domain in full (rest from reference TRBV5-1 and TRBJ2-7): KAGVTQTPRYLIKTRGQQVTLSCSPISGHRSVSWYQQTPGQGLQFLFEYFSETQRNKGNFPGRFSGRQFSNSRSEMNVSTLELGDSALYLCASSLAGDRGEQYFGPGTRLTVT.

This chain uses TRBV6-1 with TRBJ1-2; D is ambiguous. Trimming stripped 2 bases from V and 4 bases from J, with 11 bases between. The CDR3 is made up of 14 amino acids. CDR1 and CDR2 (germline): MNHNS, SASEGT. The DNA for the CDR3 is TGTGCCAGCAGTGAATCCAGGAGCGGCTATGGCTACACCTTC. Translation: CASSESRSGYGYTF.

V and J are TRBV5-1 and TRBJ1-6, with D perhaps TRBD1 (5 bases). Germline V gene data show CDR1 as SGHRS and CDR2 as YFSETQ. Deletions cut 1 base from V and 8 bases from J, with 13 bases between. The CDR3 spans 15 residues. CDR3 sequence reads: CASSLSGPFDSPLHF. DNA of the CDR3: TGCGCCAGCAGCTTGTCAGGGCCGTTCGATTCACCCCTCCACTTT.

The V gene is TRBV14, the J gene TRBJ2-3; D gene ambiguous. V lost 1 base, J lost 2 bases, and 10 bases lay in between. The CDR3 has 15 residues. Germline V gene data show CDR1 as SGHDN and CDR2 as FVKESK. The CDR3 region is CASSQAPHYTDTQYF. The CDR3 DNA reads as TGTGCCAGCAGCCAAGCCCCCCACTACACAGATACGCAGTATTTT. The full variable domain, its missing parts supplied by reference TRBV14 and TRBJ2-3, is EAGVTQFPSHSVIEKGQTVTLRCDPISGHDNLYWYRRVMGKEIKFLLHFVKESKQDESGMPNNRFLAERTGGTYSTLKVQPAELEDSGVYFCASSQAPHYTDTQYFGPGTRLTVL.